This T cell receptor (beta chain) was obtained from a study of T cell repertoires in cytomegalovirus infection. TCRdb used MiXCR to reprocess the reads, holding one entry per CDR3 protein. The profile shows about 530,000 distinct CDR3 sequences, approximately 25% of them singletons. This clonotype has a handful of counts. As yet, its antigen is unknown. Germline V gives CDR1 SGHAT, CDR2 FQNNGV. This CDR3 has 14 amino acids. V was trimmed by 5 bases and J by 4 bases, leaving 14 bases between them. Study-wide findings and caveats: Cumulated frequencies of public TCR beta families served to identify carriers of CMV plus the relevant HLA. CMV-specific TCR beta clonotypes restricted by HLA-C dominated the ex vivo response.

The chain couples TRBV11-2 to TRBJ2-5; D uncertain. The specimen sequenced was PBMCs. The sequence came from a human donor in good health (CMV status not recorded). Some clones in this sample may be carry-over from other donors' samples. The CDR3 DNA sequence: TGTGCCAGCAGCCCCACGGCAACGAGAGAGACCCAGTACTTC. It yields the protein CASSPTATRETQYF.